The rows below give T cell receptor beta chains drawn from one sample of a study of Ad26.COV2.S vaccination and SARS-CoV-2 variants. Measured with immunoSEQ multiplex PCR; TCRdb has only the in-frame clones, and not every one. The top ten hold 1.5% to 2% of the sample, which has fewer than 600,000 clones, roughly 87% seen once. The sample here was peripheral blood, taken in a trial of Ad26.COV2.S vaccine versus placebo. Receptor source: a person between 18 and 65 years old who received the Ad26.COV2.S COVID-19 vaccine or a placebo. The CDR3 runs from the conserved cysteine through the conserved F or W. The D gene is left open where the match is weak. Clone size is not always given. Where it is, it says once, few, many or a class for expanded clones.

j_call: TRBJ1-1
clone_size: once
v_call: TRBV6-6
d_call: -
cdr3_aa: CASTRRPDSLNTEAFF
cdr3_nt: TGTGCCAGCACCCGAAGGCCCGACAGCCTGAACACTGAAGCTTTCTTT

j_call: TRBJ2-5
clone_size: -
v_call: TRBV6-5
d_call: -
cdr3_aa: CASSTGLGGQETQYF
cdr3_nt: TGTGCCAGCAGTACTGGACTAGGGGGACAAGAGACCCAGTACTTC

j_call: TRBJ1-2
clone_size: -
v_call: TRBV24-1
d_call: -
cdr3_aa: CATSSTNYGYTF
cdr3_nt: TGTGCCACCAGTTCCACAAACTATGGCTACACCTTC

j_call: TRBJ2-1
clone_size: -
v_call: TRBV3-1/TRBV3-2
d_call: TRBD2
cdr3_aa: CASSQVVLAGGIQYNEQFF
cdr3_nt: TGTGCCAGCAGCCAAGTGGTGCTAGCGGGGGGGATACAATACAATGAGCAGTTCTTC

j_call: TRBJ1-2
clone_size: once
v_call: TRBV19
d_call: -
cdr3_aa: CASSIWKGNRYGYTF
cdr3_nt: TGTGCCAGTAGTATCTGGAAAGGGAATCGCTATGGCTACACCTTC

j_call: TRBJ1-1
clone_size: -
v_call: TRBV6-6
d_call: -
cdr3_aa: CASSYAMNTEAFF
cdr3_nt: TGTGCCAGCAGTTACGCGATGAACACTGAAGCTTTCTTT

j_call: TRBJ1-1
clone_size: few
v_call: TRBV3-1/TRBV3-2
d_call: -
cdr3_aa: CASSQVRNTEAFF
cdr3_nt: TGTGCCAGCAGCCAAGTACGGAACACTGAAGCTTTCTTT

j_call: TRBJ1-2
clone_size: -
v_call: TRBV29-1
d_call: -
cdr3_aa: CSVGAGGRGDYGYTF
cdr3_nt: TGCAGCGTTGGAGCGGGCGGCCGGGGGGACTATGGCTACACCTTC

j_call: TRBJ2-7
clone_size: -
v_call: TRBV5-1
d_call: -
cdr3_aa: CASSLSFGEYEQYF
cdr3_nt: TGCGCCAGCAGCTTATCTTTTGGGGAGTACGAGCAGTACTTC

j_call: TRBJ1-4
clone_size: -
v_call: TRBV30
d_call: TRBD1
cdr3_aa: CALDRGGEKLFF
cdr3_nt: TGTGCCTTAGACAGGGGAGGTGAAAAACTGTTTTTT

j_call: TRBJ1-4
clone_size: -
v_call: TRBV19
d_call: -
cdr3_aa: CASSIWGPTNEKLFF
cdr3_nt: TGTGCCAGTAGTATTTGGGGACCAACTAATGAAAAACTGTTTTTT

j_call: TRBJ2-5
clone_size: -
v_call: TRBV2
d_call: -
cdr3_aa: CASSEALGVPGTQYF
cdr3_nt: TGTGCCAGCAGTGAAGCGCTTGGGGTGCCGGGAACCCAGTACTTC

j_call: TRBJ2-1
clone_size: -
v_call: TRBV18
d_call: -
cdr3_aa: CASSLAVGNEQFF
cdr3_nt: TGTGCCAGCTCACTTGCAGTGGGGAATGAGCAGTTCTTC

j_call: TRBJ2-7
clone_size: -
v_call: TRBV27
d_call: TRBD1
cdr3_aa: CASSGGPTGHEQYF
cdr3_nt: TGTGCCAGCAGTGGAGGCCCGACAGGGCACGAGCAGTACTTC

j_call: TRBJ2-7
clone_size: -
v_call: TRBV5-8
d_call: -
cdr3_aa: CASSEMQGPYEQYF
cdr3_nt: TGTGCCAGCAGCGAGATGCAGGGACCCTACGAGCAGTACTTC

j_call: TRBJ2-5
clone_size: -
v_call: TRBV30
d_call: TRBD2
cdr3_aa: CAFWSGLAGGPISQETQYF
cdr3_nt: TGTGCCTTCTGGTCGGGACTAGCGGGGGGGCCGATCTCTCAAGAGACCCAGTACTTC

j_call: TRBJ2-3
clone_size: -
v_call: TRBV7-9
d_call: TRBD1
cdr3_aa: CASSLTIGTGGTDTQYF
cdr3_nt: TGTGCCAGCAGCTTAACCATCGGGACAGGGGGCACAGATACGCAGTATTTT

j_call: TRBJ1-1
clone_size: few
v_call: TRBV19
d_call: -
cdr3_aa: CASSRERMNTEAFF
cdr3_nt: TGTGCCAGTAGTAGGGAGAGAATGAACACTGAAGCTTTCTTT

j_call: TRBJ1-4
clone_size: -
v_call: TRBV7-2
d_call: -
cdr3_aa: CASSLTGTANEKLFF
cdr3_nt: TGTGCCAGCAGCTTAACAGGGACGGCTAATGAAAAACTGTTTTTT

j_call: TRBJ1-2
clone_size: -
v_call: TRBV29-1
d_call: -
cdr3_aa: CSVTGTHYGYTF
cdr3_nt: TGCAGCGTTACGGGGACACACTATGGCTACACCTTC

j_call: TRBJ2-5
clone_size: -
v_call: TRBV7-8
d_call: TRBD1
cdr3_aa: CASNRGIQETQYF
cdr3_nt: TGTGCCAGCAACAGGGGGATACAAGAGACCCAGTACTTC

j_call: TRBJ1-2
clone_size: -
v_call: TRBV13
d_call: -
cdr3_aa: CASSVTPGRLFHGYTF
cdr3_nt: TGTGCCAGCAGCGTAACACCGGGACGCCTTTTCCATGGCTACACCTTC

j_call: TRBJ2-5
clone_size: -
v_call: TRBV3-1/TRBV3-2
d_call: TRBD2
cdr3_aa: CASSQGASGSLTQYF
cdr3_nt: TGTGCCAGCAGCCAAGGTGCTAGCGGTTCGTTGACCCAGTACTTC

j_call: TRBJ2-3
clone_size: -
v_call: TRBV4-2
d_call: -
cdr3_aa: CASRVGDVPDTQYF
cdr3_nt: TGTGCCAGCCGGGTCGGTGACGTTCCAGATACGCAGTATTTT

j_call: TRBJ1-2
clone_size: -
v_call: TRBV7-9
d_call: TRBD1
cdr3_aa: CASSLGQRLGGYTF
cdr3_nt: TGTGCCAGCAGCCTGGGACAGCGATTAGGGGGCTACACCTTC

j_call: TRBJ2-1
clone_size: -
v_call: TRBV9
d_call: -
cdr3_aa: CASSVPGDPGSRMSYNEQFF
cdr3_nt: TGTGCCAGCAGCGTACCTGGGGACCCTGGATCTCGGATGTCCTACAATGAGCAGTTCTTC

j_call: TRBJ2-7
clone_size: -
v_call: TRBV6-2/TRBV6-3
d_call: -
cdr3_aa: CASSYAGGYEQYF
cdr3_nt: TGTGCCAGCAGTTACGCCGGGGGTTACGAGCAGTACTTC

j_call: TRBJ2-2
clone_size: -
v_call: TRBV7-2
d_call: -
cdr3_aa: CASSQVVTGELFF
cdr3_nt: TGTGCCAGCAGCCAAGTGGTCACCGGGGAGCTGTTTTTT

j_call: TRBJ2-7
clone_size: -
v_call: TRBV15
d_call: TRBD1
cdr3_aa: CATSRGGTGKFEQYF
cdr3_nt: TGTGCCACCAGCAGAGGGGGGACAGGGAAGTTCGAGCAGTACTTC

j_call: TRBJ2-7
clone_size: -
v_call: TRBV18
d_call: -
cdr3_aa: CASSPPDSIHYEQYF
cdr3_nt: TGTGCCAGCTCACCACCGGACAGTATACACTACGAGCAGTACTTC

j_call: TRBJ2-2
clone_size: -
v_call: TRBV19
d_call: TRBD2
cdr3_aa: CASSIPLAGVTGELFF
cdr3_nt: TGTGCCAGTAGTATACCACTAGCGGGAGTTACCGGGGAGCTGTTTTTT

j_call: TRBJ1-1
clone_size: -
v_call: TRBV7-3
d_call: -
cdr3_aa: CASSPGPNTEAFF
cdr3_nt: TGTGCCAGCAGCCCGGGGCCTAACACTGAAGCTTTCTTT

j_call: TRBJ2-1
clone_size: once
v_call: TRBV13
d_call: TRBD1
cdr3_aa: CASSFGTGYNEQFF
cdr3_nt: TGTGCCAGCAGCTTCGGGACAGGCTACAATGAGCAGTTCTTC

j_call: TRBJ2-3
clone_size: -
v_call: TRBV5-8
d_call: -
cdr3_aa: CASSRGQFRDTQYF
cdr3_nt: TGTGCCAGCAGCCGCGGACAGTTCAGGGATACGCAGTATTTT

j_call: TRBJ1-2
clone_size: -
v_call: TRBV25-1
d_call: -
cdr3_aa: CASSEWTYGYTF
cdr3_nt: TGTGCCAGCAGTGAATGGACTTATGGCTACACCTTC

j_call: TRBJ1-4
clone_size: -
v_call: TRBV5-1
d_call: -
cdr3_aa: CASSLVAGDEKLFF
cdr3_nt: TGCGCCAGCAGCTTGGTCGCAGGGGATGAAAAACTGTTTTTT

j_call: TRBJ2-5
clone_size: -
v_call: TRBV2
d_call: TRBD1
cdr3_aa: CASSQGQRQETQYF
cdr3_nt: TGTGCCAGCAGTCAGGGACAGAGACAAGAGACCCAGTACTTC

j_call: TRBJ2-2
clone_size: -
v_call: TRBV2
d_call: -
cdr3_aa: CASSLGWTGELFF
cdr3_nt: TGTGCCAGCAGTCTAGGCTGGACCGGGGAGCTGTTTTTT

j_call: TRBJ2-1
clone_size: -
v_call: TRBV5-4
d_call: TRBD2
cdr3_aa: CASSLGPSGSYNEQFF
cdr3_nt: TGTGCCAGCAGCTTGGGGCCTAGCGGGTCCTACAATGAGCAGTTCTTC

j_call: TRBJ2-3
clone_size: -
v_call: TRBV3-1/TRBV3-2
d_call: TRBD2
cdr3_aa: CASSQVATSGNHEQYF
cdr3_nt: TGTGCCAGCAGCCAAGTTGCGACTAGCGGGAATCATGAGCAGTATTTT

j_call: TRBJ2-7
clone_size: once
v_call: TRBV5-1
d_call: TRBD1
cdr3_aa: CASSLVPTGGEYEQYF
cdr3_nt: TGCGCCAGCAGCTTGGTGCCGACAGGGGGAGAATACGAGCAGTACTTC

j_call: TRBJ2-1
clone_size: -
v_call: TRBV7-9
d_call: TRBD2
cdr3_aa: CASSFFAGGYNEQFF
cdr3_nt: TGTGCCAGCAGCTTTTTCGCGGGGGGCTACAATGAGCAGTTCTTC

j_call: TRBJ1-5
clone_size: -
v_call: TRBV29-1
d_call: TRBD1
cdr3_aa: CSVGQGAVGNQPQHF
cdr3_nt: TGCAGCGTGGGACAGGGGGCGGTGGGCAATCAGCCCCAGCATTTT

j_call: TRBJ2-7
clone_size: -
v_call: TRBV24-1
d_call: TRBD1
cdr3_aa: CATSDVGQGTYEQYF
cdr3_nt: TGTGCCACCAGTGATGTGGGACAGGGAACCTACGAGCAGTACTTC

j_call: TRBJ1-4
clone_size: -
v_call: TRBV24-1
d_call: TRBD1
cdr3_aa: CATSSGGTNEKLFF
cdr3_nt: TGTGCCACCAGTTCAGGGGGCACTAATGAAAAACTGTTTTTT

j_call: TRBJ2-7
clone_size: -
v_call: TRBV27
d_call: TRBD1
cdr3_aa: CASRQTGTGDSYEQYF
cdr3_nt: TGTGCCAGCAGACAGACCGGGACAGGGGACTCCTACGAGCAGTACTTC

j_call: TRBJ1-2
clone_size: once
v_call: TRBV30
d_call: -
cdr3_aa: CAWKGNLRLESGYTF
cdr3_nt: TGTGCCTGGAAAGGGAATCTGAGGCTGGAAAGTGGCTACACCTTC

j_call: TRBJ2-7
clone_size: once
v_call: TRBV7-6
d_call: TRBD1
cdr3_aa: CASSLFYIGTARGYEQYF
cdr3_nt: TGTGCCAGCAGCTTATTTTACATAGGGACAGCCAGAGGCTACGAGCAGTACTTC